Listed here are 2 T cell receptor beta chains from one sample, sequenced in a study of PD-L1 blockade in urothelial cancer. Libraries were prepared by immunoSEQ multiplex PCR; TCRdb keeps only in-frame clonotypes and omits some of them. Of about 50,000 clones detected, about 72% appear once; the ten largest clones hold 3% to 4.5%. The sample consisted of PBMCs, taken around atezolizumab (anti-PD-L1) treatment. All receptors derive from a man between 70 and 80 years old with urothelial cancer.

The genes are TRBV30 and TRBJ2-3, with D tentatively TRBD1 (5 bases). V was cut by 4 bases and J by 8 bases, with 22 bases left in between. Germline CDR1 is GTSNPN and CDR2 is SVGIG (reference sequence). The CDR3 loop spans 15 amino acids. CDR3 in DNA: TGTGCCTGGACTCCCGACAGTCTGTTGCTTGTTACGCAGTATTTT. This encodes CAWTPDSLLLVTQYF. Together with reference TRBV30 and TRBJ2-3, the CDR3 gives the full variable domain: SQTIHQWPATLVQPVGSPLSLECTVEGTSNPNLYWYRQAAGRGLQLLFYSVGIGQISSEVPQNLSASRPQDRQFILSSKKLLLSDSGFYLCAWTPDSLLLVTQYFGPGTRLTVL.

V and J are TRBV11-2 and TRBJ2-7; D might be TRBD1 (6 bases). Germline lookup yields CDR1 SGHAT and CDR2 FQNNGV. The CDR3 is 15 residues long. Trimming left V 0 bases short and J 2 bases short, with 11 bases between. The CDR3 is CASSLDTGNPYEQYF. The CDR3 DNA reads as TGTGCCAGCAGCTTAGATACAGGGAATCCCTACGAGCAGTACTTC.